This T cell receptor beta chain was recovered during a study of T cells after yellow fever vaccination (dated by TCRdb to about 2019). About the study as a whole: Using CD3, CD45RA, CCR7 and CD95 staining, memory subsets (EM, EMRA, CM and Tscm) were sorted on a BD FACS Aria III. The cohort comprised two healthy male donors, one aged 18 to 29 and one aged 30 to 40 years. Libraries from fractions with low cell numbers were prepared with the SMART-Seq v4 Ultra Low Input RNA kit. Bulk TCR alpha and beta repertoires were sequenced longitudinally to track T-cell clones before and after primary and booster YFV17D yellow fever vaccination. Blood was collected at multiple timepoints before and after primary and secondary immunization, and bulk PBMC replicates and cell subsets were isolated. Sorting of memory subsets took place on days 0, 15 and 45 and at 18 months after primary vaccination, as well as on days 0, 15 and 45 after the 30-year booster. Overall study outcomes, separate from this receptor: Because abundant contaminating clonotypes from the bulk population could be contained in FACS-sorted repertoires, computational filtering was required. The secondary T-cell response was found to be weaker but faster than the primary response, with a peak reached on day 5 rather than on day 15. Because only two donors were included in the study, the extent to which the findings can be generalized is limited. A small share of clonotypes occurred in both CD4 and CD8 compartments, likely arising from convergent recombination. Most clones expanded after primary vaccination were re-detected after the booster (almost 98% of CD4 and 80% to 90% of CD8), suggesting broad memory maintenance. In the sorted memory subsets on day 0, nearly all vaccine-responding clonotypes were below the level of detection.

Synthesis of TCR cDNA relied on 5'RACE template switching, a step that introduced a universal primer site along with unique molecular identifiers. cDNA synthesis was primed from both the TCR alpha and TCR beta constant segments. Two PCR steps were used to amplify libraries, with sample barcodes and sequencing adapters being added in the second step. Libraries were sequenced on Illumina HiSeq 2500 (2x100 bp) or NovaSeq (2x150 bp). The study's processing was this. MIGEC handled demultiplexing of reads and collapsing into UMI consensus sequences, while MiXCR performed V(D)J alignment. Vaccine-responding clonotypes were defined with edgeR using replicate PBMC samples, requiring FDR below 0.01 and a log2 fold change above 5 up to day 15. Each bulk clonotype received a CD4 or CD8 identity based on whether the sequenced CD4 or CD8 repertoire contained that clonotype at higher abundance. Clonotype frequencies in memory subsets were weighted by FACS-sorted cell numbers to estimate each clone's distribution across memory phenotypes. TCRdb reworked the public reads: Q25 trimming with fastp, MiXCR clone assembly, productive beta chains retained. Rows with a matching CDR3 protein are joined into one entry that keeps the most common DNA and genes. The V and J calls, along with clone size, are taken from TCRdb and not from the paper's own processing. The sample contains more than 15,000 distinct CDR3 sequences, approximately 4.1% of them found a single time. The ten largest account for over 0.4% of the sample.

In the paper's terms, the treatment or condition label means: live attenuated yellow fever vaccine strain. PBMCs were isolated from peripheral blood using a standard Ficoll-Paque protocol. For sorted memory subsets, RNA extraction was done with the RNeasy Micro Kit. This clonotype was observed many times. No qualities accompany the bases; no much larger clone lies one base away. Based on the germline V gene (reference sequence), the CDR1 and CDR2 sequences are SEHNR and FQNEAQ. V is trimmed back by 4 bases and J by 0 bases, and the junction contains 5 bases that no gene match accounts for. The CDR3 has 15 amino acids, counting the end cysteine and phenylalanine. Only the CDR3 part of the read is kept: 45 bases, read in frame from the first base.

This receptor was identified in a man aged 25-45 years who received the YFV17D yellow fever vaccine. In this chain, TRBV7-9 is recombined with TRBJ1-2; 7 bases in the middle match TRBD1. The material sequenced was PBMCs, either bulk or a sorted T-cell subset (CD4+, CD8+, memory, or dextramer-sorted; not recorded which), taken 15 days after the yellow fever booster vaccination. The CDR3 protein sequence reads: CASSWRTGANYGYTF. The DNA sequence follows: TGTGCCAGCAGCTGGCGGACAGGAGCTAACTATGGCTACACCTTC.